The rows below give T cell receptor beta chains drawn from one sample of a study of long-term antiretroviral therapy in people with HIV. Profiled with immunoSEQ multiplex PCR; TCRdb holds only in-frame clones, not every one. The sample has 20,000 to 25,000 clones; roughly 80% are singletons. The sample here was unsorted PBMCs, taken 0.2 years after starting antiretroviral therapy. These receptors were obtained from a woman aged 30 to 39 with HIV. Each CDR3 is given with its conserved first and last residue. The D gene is left open where the match is weak. Not every row has a clone size; where given, it reads once, few, many or a size class.

size: .
V: TRBV19
D: .
J: TRBJ2-2
DNA: TGTGCCAGTAGTATGAGGTCAACCTACACCGGGGAGCTGTTTTTT
CDR3: CASSMRSTYTGELFF

size: few
V: TRBV15
D: .
J: TRBJ1-1
DNA: TGTGCCACCAGCAGAGGGCAGGGCGGTGAAGCTTTCTTT
CDR3: CATSRGQGGEAFF

size: .
V: TRBV5-1
D: .
J: TRBJ2-1
DNA: TGCGCCAGCATGGGGACGGCCTCCTACAATGAGCAGTTCTTC
CDR3: CASMGTASYNEQFF

size: .
V: TRBV5-1
D: .
J: TRBJ1-3
DNA: TGCGCCAGCAGCTTGGGGTTAGGCTCTGGAAACACCATATATTTT
CDR3: CASSLGLGSGNTIYF

size: .
V: TRBV28
D: TRBD1
J: TRBJ1-2
DNA: TGTGCCAGCAGTTCGTCAGGACAGGTCATCTATGGCTACACCTTC
CDR3: CASSSSGQVIYGYTF

size: .
V: TRBV5-1
D: .
J: TRBJ2-3
DNA: TGCGCCAGCAGCTTGGGGGACCGAGGCACAGATACGCAGTATTTT
CDR3: CASSLGDRGTDTQYF

size: .
V: TRBV2
D: .
J: TRBJ2-5
DNA: TGTGCCAGCAGTGAACACGGGGCCCCTTTAGAGACCCAGTACTTC
CDR3: CASSEHGAPLETQYF

size: .
V: TRBV6-1
D: .
J: TRBJ1-2
DNA: TGTGCCAGCAGTGAGGGGGGGAGCCATGGCTACACCTTC
CDR3: CASSEGGSHGYTF

size: .
V: TRBV6-1
D: .
J: TRBJ2-5
DNA: TGTGCCAGCTCGGACTGGAGGGGGACCCAGTACTTC
CDR3: CASSDWRGTQYF

size: .
V: TRBV9
D: TRBD2
J: TRBJ2-1
DNA: TGTGCCAGCAGCGTAGTGCCCGGGACTAGCGGTAATGAGCAGTTCTTC
CDR3: CASSVVPGTSGNEQFF

size: .
V: TRBV2
D: .
J: TRBJ2-2
DNA: TGTGCCAGCAGTGAACCGGGGATCTCTACCGGGGAGCTGTTTTTT
CDR3: CASSEPGISTGELFF

size: .
V: TRBV6-5
D: .
J: TRBJ1-4
DNA: TGTGCCAGCAGTTCCCGGGGGGGGACTAATGAAAAACTGTTTTTT
CDR3: CASSSRGGTNEKLFF